This T cell receptor beta chain was obtained from a study of cytomegalovirus exposure and HLA in healthy donors. Study results and caveats: TCR beta chains numbering more than 150 were designated cytomegalovirus-associated. Published work reported that the classifier diagnosed cytomegalovirus status with high specificity and sensitivity.

A remark on this clone: Its specificity is not known.

The donors were part of the validation cohort of 100 to 150 subjects. That cohort was separate from the first cohort, which comprised under 750 subjects. The method was immunoSEQ multiplex PCR; TCRdb's version includes in-frame clones alone and lacks a portion of them. The sample yields roughly 71,000 clones, less than 95% seen once. J was trimmed by 4 bases and V by 7 bases; bases with no gene match: 6. The germline V gene has CDR1 ENHRY and CDR2 SYGVKD. CDR3 length: 13 amino acids. Sequencing was done on a sample of PBMCs. The chain joins TRBV10-3 to TRBJ1-2, with 7 bases lining up with TRBD1. The clonotype originates from a woman between 18 and 29 years old in good health and CMV-seronegative. CDR3 in amino acids: CAIKSGQFYGYTF. The DNA of the CDR3 is TGTGCCATCAAATCGGGACAGTTCTATGGCTACACCTTC.